This T cell receptor beta chain was identified during a study of blood T cell repertoires in COVID-19. CDR1 is SNHLY, CDR2 FYNNEI, per germline. The CDR3 contains 15 residues. J gave up 2 bases and V 5 bases, and 5 bases lay outside the gene matches. This clone was counted ten times or more. As originally analysed: The assay estimated nucleated cells by amplifying reference gene primers. The table came from immunoSEQ multiplex PCR; TCRdb's copy has only in-frame clones and leaves some out. The D gene and trimming were derived from the DNA, and the V and J assignments and clone size from that table. The table records about 210,000 clones, 85% of them present only once.

The receptor was derived from an older woman with COVID-19, enrolled during active disease. Sequenced sample: peripheral blood. The V and J genes are TRBV2 and TRBJ2-5, with TRBD1 matching over 10 bases. CDR3 nucleotide sequence: TGTGCCAGCAGTCGGGACAGGGGATTACAAGAGACCCAGTACTTC. Amino acid sequence: CASSRDRGLQETQYF.